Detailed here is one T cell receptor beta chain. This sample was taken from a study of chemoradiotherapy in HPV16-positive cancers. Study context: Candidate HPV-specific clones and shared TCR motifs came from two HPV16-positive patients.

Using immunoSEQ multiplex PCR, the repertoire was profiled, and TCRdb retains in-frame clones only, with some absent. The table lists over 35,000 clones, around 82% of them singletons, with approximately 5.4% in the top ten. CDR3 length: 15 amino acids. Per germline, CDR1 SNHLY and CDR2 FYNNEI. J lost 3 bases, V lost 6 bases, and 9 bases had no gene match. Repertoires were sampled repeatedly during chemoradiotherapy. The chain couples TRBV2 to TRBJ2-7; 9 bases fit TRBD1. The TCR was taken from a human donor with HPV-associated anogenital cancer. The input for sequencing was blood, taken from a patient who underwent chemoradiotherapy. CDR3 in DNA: TGTGCCAGCAGCGGGACAGGGAATAGGCGCTACGAGCAGTACTTC. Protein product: CASSGTGNRRYEQYF.